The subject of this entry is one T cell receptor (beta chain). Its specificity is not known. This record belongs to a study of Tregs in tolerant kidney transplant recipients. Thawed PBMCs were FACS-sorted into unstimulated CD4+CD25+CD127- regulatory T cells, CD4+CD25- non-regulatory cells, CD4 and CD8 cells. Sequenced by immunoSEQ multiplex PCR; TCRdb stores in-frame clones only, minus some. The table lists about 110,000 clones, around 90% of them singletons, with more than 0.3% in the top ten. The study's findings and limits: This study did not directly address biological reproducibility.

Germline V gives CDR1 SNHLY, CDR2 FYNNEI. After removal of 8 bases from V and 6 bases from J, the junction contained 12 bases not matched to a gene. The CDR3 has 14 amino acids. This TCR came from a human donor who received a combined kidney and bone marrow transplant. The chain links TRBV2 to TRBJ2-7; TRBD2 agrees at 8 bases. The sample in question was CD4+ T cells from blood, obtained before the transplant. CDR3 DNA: TGTGCCAGCGAGCCCGGGGGGGGAGCGGGCGAGCAGTACTTC. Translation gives CASEPGGGAGEQYF.